This T cell receptor (beta chain) was recorded in a study of T cell responses to AZD1222 COVID-19 vaccine. Across the whole study: Second doses at about 4 or about 12 weeks were pooled.

The assay was immunoSEQ multiplex PCR, and TCRdb's table has in-frame clones only and misses some. The repertoire consists of 130,000 or so clones, with about nine tenths occurring once and the leading ten covering 5% to 7.5%. Study-wide points: Reports indicate that nearly half of spike-specific TCRs are directed at unmutated variant regions. It should be noted that donors were predominantly white British and more often female, and clonal diversity was possibly underestimated. At 160-218 and 743-854, vaccine-associated CD4 TCRs were dominant, and they spanned spike.

CDR1 and CDR2 from the germline V gene are MNHEY and SVGAGI. CDR3 length equals 16 residues. Trimming removed 2 bases from V and 5 bases from J; junction bases left unmatched: 3. Notes on this clone: Its specificity is not known.

The specimen was peripheral blood, collected on day 0 of AZD1222 vaccination. V usage is TRBV6-5 and J usage is TRBJ2-1, with 13 positions matching TRBD2. The TCR comes from an adult in good health. CDR3 sequence reads: CASSYTGLAGDNEQFF. The CDR3, as DNA: TGTGCCAGCAGTTACACCGGACTAGCGGGGGACAATGAGCAGTTCTTC.